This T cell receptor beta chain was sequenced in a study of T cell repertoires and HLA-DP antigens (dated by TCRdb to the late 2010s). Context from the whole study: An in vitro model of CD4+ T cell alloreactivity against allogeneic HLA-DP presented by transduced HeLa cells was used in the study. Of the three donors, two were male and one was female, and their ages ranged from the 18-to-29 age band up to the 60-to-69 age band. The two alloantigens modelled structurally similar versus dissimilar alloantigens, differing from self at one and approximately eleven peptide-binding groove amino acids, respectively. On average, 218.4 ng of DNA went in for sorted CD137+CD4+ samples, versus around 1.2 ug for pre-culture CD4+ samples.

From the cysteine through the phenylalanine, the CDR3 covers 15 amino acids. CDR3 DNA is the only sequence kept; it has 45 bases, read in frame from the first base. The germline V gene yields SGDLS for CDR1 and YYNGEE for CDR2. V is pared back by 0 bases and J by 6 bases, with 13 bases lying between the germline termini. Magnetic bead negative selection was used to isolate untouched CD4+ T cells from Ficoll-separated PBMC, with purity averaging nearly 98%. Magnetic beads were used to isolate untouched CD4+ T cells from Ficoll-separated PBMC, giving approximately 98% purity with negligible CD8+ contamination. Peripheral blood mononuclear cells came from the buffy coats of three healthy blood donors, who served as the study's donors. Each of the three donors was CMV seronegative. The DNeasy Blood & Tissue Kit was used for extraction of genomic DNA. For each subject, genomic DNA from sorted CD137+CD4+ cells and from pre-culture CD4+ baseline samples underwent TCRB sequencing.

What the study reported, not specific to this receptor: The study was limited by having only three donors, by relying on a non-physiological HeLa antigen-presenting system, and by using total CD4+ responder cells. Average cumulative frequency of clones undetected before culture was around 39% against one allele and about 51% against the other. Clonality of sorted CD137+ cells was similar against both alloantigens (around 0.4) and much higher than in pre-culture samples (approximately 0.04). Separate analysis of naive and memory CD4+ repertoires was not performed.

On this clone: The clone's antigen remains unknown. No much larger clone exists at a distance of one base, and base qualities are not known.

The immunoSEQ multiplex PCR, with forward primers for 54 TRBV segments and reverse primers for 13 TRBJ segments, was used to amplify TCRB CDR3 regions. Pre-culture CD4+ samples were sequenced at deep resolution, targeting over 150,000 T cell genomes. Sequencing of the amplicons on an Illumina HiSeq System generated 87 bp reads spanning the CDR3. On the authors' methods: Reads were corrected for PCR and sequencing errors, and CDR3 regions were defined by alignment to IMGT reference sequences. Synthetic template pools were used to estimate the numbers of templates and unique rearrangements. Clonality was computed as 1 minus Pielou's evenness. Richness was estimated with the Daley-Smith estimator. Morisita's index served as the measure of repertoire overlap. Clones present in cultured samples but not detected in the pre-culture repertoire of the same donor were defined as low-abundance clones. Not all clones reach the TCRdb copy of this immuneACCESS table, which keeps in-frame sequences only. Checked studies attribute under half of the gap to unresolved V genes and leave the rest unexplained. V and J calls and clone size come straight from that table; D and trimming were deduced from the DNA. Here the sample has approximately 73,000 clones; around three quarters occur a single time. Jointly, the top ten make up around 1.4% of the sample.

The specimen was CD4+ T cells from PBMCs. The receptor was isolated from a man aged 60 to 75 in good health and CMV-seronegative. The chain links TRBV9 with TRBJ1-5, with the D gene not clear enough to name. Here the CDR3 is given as CASSVDPGPGQPQHF. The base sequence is TGTGCCAGCAGCGTAGACCCGGGCCCCGGTCAGCCCCAGCATTTT.